This T cell receptor (beta chain) comes out of a study of blood T cell dynamics during melanoma immunotherapy. Background on the study: Metastatic melanoma patients received first-line pembrolizumab or nivolumab plus ipilimumab.

The time point is: week 3, after first cycle of checkpoint inhibitor. Trimming removed 5 bases at V and 6 bases at J, with 7 bases between. The CDR3 sequence is 12 residues long. Germline V lookup: CDR1 SGHTA, CDR2 FQGTGA. This clone was observed a handful of times. Generated by immunoSEQ multiplex PCR, the TCRdb table keeps only in-frame clones and is missing some. The sample lists some 13,000 clones; more than 80% were seen once. The sequence came from a human donor with melanoma. The source was blood, collected from a patient treated with checkpoint blockade. The chain combines TRBV7-3 with TRBJ2-2; no definite D call. CDR3 DNA sequence: TGTGCCAGCAGCGATAGGTCCGGGGAGCTGTTTTTT. Its translation is CASSDRSGELFF. Looking up the rest from reference TRBV7-3 and TRBJ2-2 gives the full variable domain: GAGVSQTPSNKVTEKGKYVELRCDPISGHTALYWYRQSLGQGPEFLIYFQGTGAADDSGLPNDRFFAVRPEGSVSTLKIQRTERGDSAVYLCASSDRSGELFFGEGSRLTVL.